The 5 T cell receptor beta chains presented below share a single source sample, sequenced in a study of cytomegalovirus exposure and HLA in healthy donors. PCR primers comprised 60 Vbeta and 13 Jbeta primers. The assay was immunoSEQ multiplex PCR, and TCRdb's table has in-frame clones only and misses some. Seen here are about 160,000 clones, roughly 65% observed once, and the top ten hold approximately 5%. The source material was PBMCs. The origin of the receptors is a man aged 18-30 years in good health and CMV-seropositive.

This clone has more than one count but fewer than ten. The rearrangement uses TRBV28 and TRBJ1-5, with D perhaps matching TRBD1 (6 bases). Germline V CDR1 and CDR2: MDHEN, SYDVKM. This CDR3 has 13 amino acids. The V gene lost 9 bases and the J gene lost 3 bases, with 12 bases spanning the gap. The CDR3 protein is CARSQGVNQPQHF. As DNA, the CDR3 is TGTGCCAGATCACAGGGAGTCAATCAGCCCCAGCATTTT.

V is TRBV28 and J is TRBJ2-3; tentative D call: TRBD2 (6 bases). The CDR3 runs 14 residues. From germline, CDR1 is MDHEN and CDR2 SYDVKM. Trimming removed 1 base from V and 10 bases from J, with 15 bases in between. CDR3 sequence reads: CASSLFHGSGAQYF. DNA for the CDR3: TGTGCCAGCAGTTTATTCCATGGATCGGGGGCGCAGTATTTT.

V gene TRBV19 combines with J gene TRBJ1-5, with unresolved D. Trimming took off 9 bases at V and 6 bases at J, with 15 bases between the two ends. From germline, CDR1 is LNHDA and CDR2 SQIVND (reference sequence). The CDR3 has 13 residues. The CDR3 spells CASATEIGQPQHF. The CDR3 nucleotides read TGTGCCAGCGCGACGGAGATTGGTCAGCCCCAGCATTTT.

The chain joins TRBV5-8 to TRBJ2-3, with 7 bases identical to TRBD2. V was clipped by 0 bases and J by 1 base; unmatched bases: 8. Germline V lookup: CDR1 SGHTS, CDR2 YDEGEE. The CDR3 spans 17 residues. The CDR3 spells CASSLERGMGGTDTQYF. CDR3 DNA: TGTGCCAGCAGCTTGGAGCGGGGAATGGGCGGCACAGATACGCAGTATTTT.

The CDR3 sequence: CASSQVLAGGVTGELFF. The CDR3 DNA reads TGTGCCAGCAGCCAAGTACTAGCGGGAGGCGTCACCGGGGAGCTGTTTTTT. The genes are TRBV4-2 and TRBJ2-2, with TRBD2 matching 12 bases. Trimming removed 1 base from V and 4 bases from J; junction bases left unmatched: 4. Germline CDR1 LGHNA, CDR2 YNFKEQ. The CDR3 consists of 17 residues.